This record covers a single T cell receptor beta chain. Its antigen remains unknown. Adolescents were screened for latent TB by skin test and IGRA. The protocol was immunoSEQ multiplex PCR, while the TCRdb copy is restricted to in-frame clones and leaves out a portion. The sample has 25,000 to 35,000 clones, around 90% seen once. The entry originates in a study of T cells in tuberculosis. As for the study in general: This South African cohort compared adolescents with or without latent tuberculosis against adults with active tuberculosis. General observations from the study: Active tuberculosis cases were adults; controls were adolescents.

This CDR3 has 16 residues. In germline, CDR1 is SEHNR, CDR2 FQNEAQ (reference sequence). Trimming removed 5 bases from V and 4 bases from J, with 19 bases in between. The receptor's source is a donor between 10 and 35 years old with latent tuberculosis or without tuberculosis infection. Some clones in this sample may be carry-over from other donors' samples. Sequencing was done on a sample of PBMCs. V is TRBV7-9 and J is TRBJ2-3; D possibly corresponds to TRBD2 (6 bases). The CDR3 region is CASSTMGGFGADTQYF. The CDR3 DNA reads TGTGCCAGCAGCACTATGGGGGGATTTGGGGCAGATACGCAGTATTTT.